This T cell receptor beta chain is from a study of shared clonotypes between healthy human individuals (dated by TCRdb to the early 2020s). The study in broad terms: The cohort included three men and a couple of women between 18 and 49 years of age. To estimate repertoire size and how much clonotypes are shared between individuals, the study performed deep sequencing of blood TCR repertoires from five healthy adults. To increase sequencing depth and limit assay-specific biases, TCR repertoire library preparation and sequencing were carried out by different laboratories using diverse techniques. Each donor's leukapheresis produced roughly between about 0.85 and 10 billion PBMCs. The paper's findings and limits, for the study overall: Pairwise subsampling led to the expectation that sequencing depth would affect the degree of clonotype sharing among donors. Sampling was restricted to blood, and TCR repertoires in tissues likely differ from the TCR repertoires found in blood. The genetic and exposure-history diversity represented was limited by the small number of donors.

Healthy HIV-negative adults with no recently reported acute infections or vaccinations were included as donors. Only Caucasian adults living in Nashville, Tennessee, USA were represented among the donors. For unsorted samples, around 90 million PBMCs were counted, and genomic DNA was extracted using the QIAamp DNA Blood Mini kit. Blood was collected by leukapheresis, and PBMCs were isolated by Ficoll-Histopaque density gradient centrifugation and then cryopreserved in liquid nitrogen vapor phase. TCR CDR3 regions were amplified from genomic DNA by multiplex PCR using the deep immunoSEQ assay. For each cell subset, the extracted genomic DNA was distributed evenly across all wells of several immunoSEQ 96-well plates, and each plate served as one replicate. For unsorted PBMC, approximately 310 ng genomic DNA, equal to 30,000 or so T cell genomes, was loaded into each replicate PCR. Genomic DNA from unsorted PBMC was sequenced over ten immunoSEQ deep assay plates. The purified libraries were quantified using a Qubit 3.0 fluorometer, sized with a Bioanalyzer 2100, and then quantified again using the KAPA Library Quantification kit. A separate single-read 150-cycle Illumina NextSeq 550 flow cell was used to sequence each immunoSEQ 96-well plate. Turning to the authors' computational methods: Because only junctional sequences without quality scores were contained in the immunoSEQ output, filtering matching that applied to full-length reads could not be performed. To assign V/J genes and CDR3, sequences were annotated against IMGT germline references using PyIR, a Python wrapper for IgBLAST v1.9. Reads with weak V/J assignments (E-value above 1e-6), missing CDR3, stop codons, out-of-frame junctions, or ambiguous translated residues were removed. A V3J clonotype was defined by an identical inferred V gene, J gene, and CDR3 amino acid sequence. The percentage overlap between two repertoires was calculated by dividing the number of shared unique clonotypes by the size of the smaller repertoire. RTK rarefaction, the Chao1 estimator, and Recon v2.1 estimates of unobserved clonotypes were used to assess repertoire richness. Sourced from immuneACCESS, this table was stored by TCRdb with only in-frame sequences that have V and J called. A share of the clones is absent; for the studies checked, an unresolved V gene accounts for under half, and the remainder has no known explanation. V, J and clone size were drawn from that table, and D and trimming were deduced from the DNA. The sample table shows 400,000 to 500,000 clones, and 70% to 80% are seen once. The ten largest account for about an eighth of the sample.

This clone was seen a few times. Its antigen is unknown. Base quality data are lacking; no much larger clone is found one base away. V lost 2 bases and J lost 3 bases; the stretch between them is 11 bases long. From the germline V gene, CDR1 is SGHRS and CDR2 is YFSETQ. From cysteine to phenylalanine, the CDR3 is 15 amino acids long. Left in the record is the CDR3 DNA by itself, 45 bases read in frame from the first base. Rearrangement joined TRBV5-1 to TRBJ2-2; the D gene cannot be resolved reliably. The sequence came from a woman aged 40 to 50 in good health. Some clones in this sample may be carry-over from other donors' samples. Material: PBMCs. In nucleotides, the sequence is TGCGCCAGCAGCTTATCGGCAGGTGACACCGGGGAGCTGTTTTTT. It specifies CASSLSAGDTGELFF. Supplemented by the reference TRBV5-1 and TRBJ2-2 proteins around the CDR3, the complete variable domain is KAGVTQTPRYLIKTRGQQVTLSCSPISGHRSVSWYQQTPGQGLQFLFEYFSETQRNKGNFPGRFSGRQFSNSRSEMNVSTLELGDSALYLCASSLSAGDTGELFFGEGSRLTVL.